The 15 T cell receptor beta chains below all came from one sample that was sequenced in a study of blood T cell repertoires in COVID-19. Sequenced by immunoSEQ multiplex PCR; TCRdb stores in-frame clones only, minus some. Among approximately 310,000 clones, approximately 85% were seen once, and the ten largest hold 2.2%. Sequencing was carried out using PBMCs or T cells enriched from blood (not recorded which). These TCRs come from a man younger than 45 who had recovered from COVID-19.

The J gene is TRBJ1-5, the V gene TRBV27; D call uncertain. CDR1 is MNHEY and CDR2 is SMNVEV in the germline V gene (reference sequence). The CDR3 has 13 amino acids. Trimming shortened V by 9 bases and J by 0 bases, and 9 bases separated the two germline ends. In nucleotides, the CDR3 is TGTGCCAGTTCGACATATAGCAATCAGCCCCAGCATTTT. It is translated as CASSTYSNQPQHF.

This rearrangement joins TRBV2 to TRBJ2-7, with D hard to call. V was pared by 2 bases and J by 2 bases, with 7 bases between. CDR1 SNHLY and CDR2 FYNNEI come from the germline V gene. The CDR3 has 13 amino acids. The CDR3 loop reads CASSEISPYEQYF. The CDR3 bases are TGTGCCAGCAGTGAAATTAGTCCCTACGAGCAGTACTTC.

The genes are TRBV7-9 and TRBJ1-2; 7 bases are shared with TRBD1. Trimming at V came to 4 bases and at J to 4 bases, leaving 6 bases not matched to a gene. Per the germline V gene, CDR1 is SEHNR and CDR2 is FQNEAQ (reference sequence). CDR3 size: 14 residues. The CDR3 loop is CASSSDRVPYGYTF. In nucleotides, the CDR3 is TGTGCCAGCAGCTCAGACAGGGTGCCCTATGGCTACACCTTC.

This rearrangement joins TRBV7-9 to TRBJ1-2, with D possibly TRBD1 on 6 matching bases. V was pared by 4 bases and J by 8 bases, with 14 bases between. This CDR3 comprises 13 residues. Germline CDR1 SEHNR, CDR2 FQNEAQ (reference sequence). CDR3 protein: CASSSRDMYGYTF. The CDR3 nucleotides are TGTGCCAGCAGCTCTCGGGACATGTACGGCTACACCTTC.

The count of this clone is one. The chain uses TRBV19 and TRBJ1-1; no clear D gene. CDR1 and CDR2 (germline): LNHDA, SQIVND (reference sequence). This CDR3 region has 13 residues. The V end lost 5 bases, the J end lost 0 bases, and 7 bases lay between the germline ends. This CDR3 reads CASSQQVNTEAFF. The CDR3 DNA follows: TGTGCCAGTAGTCAGCAGGTGAACACTGAAGCTTTCTTT.

The chain combines TRBV1 with TRBJ2-7; the listed D gene, TRBD2, was not tested against the DNA. TRBV1 is assigned pseudogene status. This CDR3 contains 17 residues. The CDR3 region is CTSSQAQTGTPTSEQYF. The CDR3 nucleotides read TGCACCAGCAGCCAAGCACAAACCGGGACTCCAACCTCCGAGCAGTACTTC.

V gene TRBV6-5 combines with J gene TRBJ2-7; D possibly corresponds to TRBD1 (5 bases). Deletions cut 2 bases from V and 6 bases from J, with 8 bases between. This CDR3 region has 12 residues. Per germline, CDR1 MNHEY and CDR2 SVGAGI. For the CDR3, the DNA is TGTGCCAGCAGTTACAGTCAGGGCGAGCAGTACTTC. Translated: CASSYSQGEQYF.

In this sample, this clone turned up once. The chain recombines TRBV27 with TRBJ2-6, with 8 bases that match TRBD1. The V segment lost 6 bases and the J segment 4 bases; nucleotides outside the gene matches: 2. The germline gives CDR1 MNHEY, CDR2 SMNVEV (reference sequence). This CDR3 spans 14 amino acids. CDR3 amino acids: CASRRTGGANVLTF. The CDR3 bases are TGTGCCAGCAGGAGGACAGGGGGGGCCAACGTCCTGACTTTC.

The chain links TRBV4-1 to TRBJ2-2, with D unresolved. The CDR3 covers 15 residues. Germline V gene sequence: CDR1 MGHRA, CDR2 YSYEKL. Trimming took off 3 bases at V and 0 bases at J, with 8 bases between the two ends. CDR3 DNA sequence: TGCGCCAGCAGCCACAGATATGCGAACACCGGGGAGCTGTTTTTT. The encoded protein is CASSHRYANTGELFF.

V and J are TRBV19 and TRBJ1-5; 9 nucleotides line up with TRBD1. Germline values: CDR1 LNHDA, CDR2 SQIVND (reference sequence). The V and J ends lost 10 bases and 9 bases, in that order; junction bases with no gene match: 10. This CDR3 spans 13 amino acids. In DNA form, the CDR3 reads TGTGCCACCGGGACAGGGAGGAGTGGGCCCCAGCATTTT. Protein product: CATGTGRSGPQHF.

The V and J genes are TRBV3-1 (or the pseudogene TRBV3-2) and TRBJ2-3; 15 bases fit TRBD2. CDR3 length: 18 amino acids. Trimming took 4 bases from V and 1 from J; bases not matched to a gene: 6. Germline lookup yields CDR1 LGHDT and CDR2 YNNKEL (reference sequence). CDR3 in amino acids: CASSRTGLAGGRTDTQYF. DNA of the CDR3: TGTGCCAGCAGCCGCACGGGACTAGCGGGGGGACGCACAGATACGCAGTATTTT.

The V gene is TRBV5-4, the J gene TRBJ2-3, with 15 positions matching TRBD2. The junction had 5 bases not matched to a gene; V was cut back by 3 bases and J by 0 bases. This CDR3 contains 18 residues. CDR1 is SGHNT and CDR2 is YYREEE in the germline V gene (reference sequence). The CDR3: CASSSGTSGGSSTDTQYF. DNA for the CDR3: TGTGCCAGCAGCTCCGGGACTAGCGGGGGGTCTAGCACAGATACGCAGTATTTT.

This clone was detected once. V is TRBV4-1 and J is TRBJ1-2; D possibly corresponds to TRBD1 (6 bases). Per germline, CDR1 MGHRA and CDR2 YSYEKL. The V end lost 3 bases, the J end lost 4 bases, and 12 bases lay between the germline ends. CDR3 length: 14 amino acids. The CDR3, as DNA: TGCGCCAGCAGCCAGGAAGGACAGAGCTATGGCTACACCTTC. The encoded protein is CASSQEGQSYGYTF.

The chain joins TRBV6-6 to TRBJ1-5; no clear D. Deletions cut 2 bases from V and 1 base from J, with 6 bases between. Per the germline V gene, CDR1 is MNHNY and CDR2 is SVGAGI (reference sequence). The CDR3 has 14 amino acids. The CDR3 DNA is TGTGCCAGCAGTTACGAGCGGAGCAATCAGCCCCAGCATTTT. Its protein is CASSYERSNQPQHF.

The chain joins TRBV30 to TRBJ1-2; D perhaps matches TRBD1 (5 bases). Trimming shortened V by 6 bases and J by 6 bases, and 14 bases separated the two germline ends. The germline V gene encodes CDR1 GTSNPN and CDR2 SVGIG (reference sequence). The CDR3 is made up of 12 amino acids. DNA for the CDR3: TGTGCCTGCCTCTTACAGGCTCATGGCTACACCTTC. Its translation is CACLLQAHGYTF. Full variable domain (remainder filled in from reference TRBV30 and TRBJ1-2): SQTIHQWPATLVQPVGSPLSLECTVEGTSNPNLYWYRQAAGRGLQLLFYSVGIGQISSEVPQNLSASRPQDRQFILSSKKLLLSDSGFYLCACLLQAHGYTFGSGTRLTVV.